This T cell receptor beta chain was observed in a study of T cell changes during pregnancy in multiple sclerosis. This CDR3 has 14 amino acids. CDR1 is SGDLS and CDR2 is YYNGEE in the germline V gene. V was pared by 0 bases and J by 1 base, with 0 bases of the junction left unmatched. Method: immunoSEQ multiplex PCR; TCRdb's copy keeps in-frame clones and lacks some. The table has approximately 45,000 clones, roughly 80% seen once. The chain employs TRBV9 and TRBJ2-7; 8 positions agree with TRBD1. The clonotype originates from a female donor with multiple sclerosis, enrolled in a pregnancy study. The sequences come from CD4+ T cells from peripheral blood mononuclear cells, collected before pregnancy. CDR3 nucleotide sequence: TGTGCCAGCAGCGTAGGGGACAGGTCCTACGAGCAGTACTTC. This codes for CASSVGDRSYEQYF.